Sequencing of this T cell receptor beta chain was carried out in a study of blood T cell repertoires in COVID-19 (TCRdb year 2020). Turning to the overall study: Samples from collaborators originated in the United States, Italy and Spain and spanned both the acute and convalescent phases of COVID-19. Samples came from the ongoing ImmuneRACE study (first 160 participants) plus 1,254 subjects from 6 global collaborators. The dataset comprised deeply sampled blood TCRbeta repertoires from subjects exposed to, actively infected with, or recovered from COVID-19. Where available, HLA class I and class II types were taken from metadata supplied by the sample provider and were not determined by assay-based typing. Nearly every sample came with metadata listing a de-identified subject ID, COVID-19 status, age in years and sex. The repertoires were released in a freely available public database meant as a resource for research on the immune response to SARS-CoV-2. The prospective study material was composed of cDNA or gDNA derived from T cells, B-cell-depleted T cells, or PBMCs.

Remarks on this clone: No cognate antigen has been identified for it. One base away there is no much larger clone; base qualities are not given.

The immunoSEQ Assay, a bias-controlled multiplex PCR, was used to amplify TCRbeta CDR3 regions from genomic DNA. The original methods were these. The number of nucleated cells in each sample was estimated by amplification of reference gene primers within the assay. To quantify the absolute abundance of each unique TCRbeta CDR3 rearrangement, sequence reads were collapsed and filtered. For each sample, productive Simpson clonality was calculated by taking the square root of Simpson's diversity index across productive rearrangements. The immuneACCESS repertoire file appears here via TCRdb, limited to in-frame rearrangements. These files lack a portion of the clones; in checked studies, under half of the deficit traces to unresolved V genes, and the cause of the others is not known. Clone size and V and J calls were adopted from that table, with D and trimming inferred from the DNA. This sample holds some 260,000 clones; 75% to 95% were observed only once. The top ten clones comprise 1.9% of the sample.

The study at large found these results: The quantity of clinical and demographic metadata differed by source and by participant and was supplied without curation.

The germline V gene provides CDR1 KGHDR and CDR2 SFDVKD. Relative to germline, V is 4 bases shorter and J is 6 bases shorter, with 6 bases between their ends. The CDR3 runs 12 amino acids, cysteine and phenylalanine included. Just the 36-base CDR3 DNA is kept, in frame starting at base 1. Participants in the prospective study were aged roughly 18 to 100 years, lived in approximately 26 United States geographic areas, and enrolled through a virtual design. In the prospective study, cohorts were assigned on the basis of participant-reported clinical history obtained from a screening survey and a study questionnaire. Recovered participants in ImmuneRACE Cohort 3 were defined by two consecutive negative NP/OP PCR tests, clearance by a healthcare professional, or resolution of symptoms. Mobile phlebotomists in the prospective study collected whole blood, serum and a nasopharyngeal or oropharyngeal swab from every participant. Additional blood draws and questionnaires over an approximately 2-month period could optionally be provided by prospective study participants. Before DNA extraction, blood samples from the prospective study were shipped at room temperature or frozen.

The origin of this receptor is a young woman who had recovered from COVID-19. Sequencing was performed on PBMCs or T cells enriched from blood (not recorded which). The chain is assembled from TRBV24-1 and TRBJ2-1; the D gene is perhaps TRBD2, from 5 matching bases. The bases are TGTGCCACCAGTGAGAGGGTCAATGAGCAGTTCTTC. Its product reads: CATSERVNEQFF.